The present entry profiles one TCR beta chain with its context. In this sample, this clone turned up a few times. Its binding antigen is unknown. No base quality information exists; no much larger clone differs at one position. Including cysteine and phenylalanine, the CDR3 has 13 amino acids. Just CDR3 DNA is preserved here, 39 bases in frame from base 1. The junction shows trimming of 5 bases on V and 7 bases on J, plus 14 bases between the germline ends. Looking up the germline V gene (reference sequence) yields CDR1 LNHDA and CDR2 SQIVND. The library came from the immunoSEQ multiplex PCR assay. For most patients, genomic DNA was subjected to high-throughput TCR-beta CDR3 sequencing by Adaptive Biotechnologies. The paper's processing steps were these. Adaptive's ImmunoSEQ software was the source of the TCR sequencing data for about 17 patients, while a few other patients were processed with MiXCR and VDJtools. CDR3 nucleotide sequences shared by donor and recipient were removed because the origin of these sequences could not be assigned. At least 2-fold expansion over unstimulated cells and a minimum CFSE-low frequency of 0.002% (template counts) or 0.001% (read counts) were required for clones to be classified as alloreactive. Clones were considered mappable if detected in sequenced pre-transplant spleen, lymph node, or MLR CFSE-low populations of the donor or recipient. The cumulative frequency of alloreactive clones was calculated as a percentage of all sequences, weighted by copy number. As stored in TCRdb, this immuneACCESS dataset retains in-frame rearrangements with V and J assigned. A fraction of the clones does not appear; measured against another copy, unresolved V genes explain less than half of the discrepancy, and the remainder lacks a known reason. That table supplies the V and J calls and clone size; D and trimming were determined from the DNA. This sample gives about 14,000 clones in total; around 96% of them show up just once. The ten largest clones capture 0.71% of the sample.

Blood samples were collected up to 4 times in the first month after transplant and then at least monthly when available. The data stem from a study of graft-versus-host responses after intestinal transplantation (dated by TCRdb to about 2021). Looking at the study overall: The transplants that recipients got were multivisceral, liver-intestinal, or isolated intestinal. All recipients received anti-thymocyte globulin induction followed by maintenance tacrolimus and steroids for 3 to 4 years. Graft-versus-host and host-versus-graft alloreactive T cell clones were tracked in the graft, circulation and bone marrow after intestinal transplantation using bulk TCR-beta CDR3 sequencing. To identify alloreactive clones, pre-transplant mixed lymphocyte reaction products were sequenced and then compared with unstimulated pre-transplant donor and recipient T cells. The cohort enrolled about two dozen intestinal transplant recipients, one of whom was a retransplant, and 3 patients without pretransplant specimens were excluded. A peak of at least 4% donor T cells among recipient peripheral blood mononuclear cells was the definition used for donor T cell macrochimerism. Samples from three later patients were sequenced in-house on an Illumina MiSeq with MiXCR processing rather than by the commercial service. General study outcomes and caveats: In the allografts of patients with donor T cell macrochimerism, GvH to HvG T cell clonal ratios were high. Early after transplant, peak levels of circulating GvH clones were found to be associated with declines in HvG clones. GvH clones were detected in recipient bone marrow, and some of these GvH clones were observed earlier in ileal mucosa or blood, consistent with an intestinal mucosal origin. The relatively low number and heterogeneity of intestinal transplant patients limited the conclusions.

The source of this sequence is a human patient who received an intestinal transplant, so some T cells may come from the graft donor. The chain joins TRBV19 to TRBJ1-2; the D gene is not confidently resolved. The sequences come from PBMCs, collected 9 days after transplant. The nucleotide sequence is given as TGTGCCAGTAGTGGTACGGGCGTCGGTGGCTACACCTTC. Translation gives CASSGTGVGGYTF. Here the CDR3 is joined to the reference TRBV19 and TRBJ1-2 genes, and the full variable domain is: DGGITQSPKYLFRKEGQNVTLSCEQNLNHDAMYWYRQDPGQGLRLIYYSQIVNDFQKGDIAEGYSVSREKKESFPLTVTSAQKNPTAFYLCASSGTGVGGYTFGSGTRLTVV.